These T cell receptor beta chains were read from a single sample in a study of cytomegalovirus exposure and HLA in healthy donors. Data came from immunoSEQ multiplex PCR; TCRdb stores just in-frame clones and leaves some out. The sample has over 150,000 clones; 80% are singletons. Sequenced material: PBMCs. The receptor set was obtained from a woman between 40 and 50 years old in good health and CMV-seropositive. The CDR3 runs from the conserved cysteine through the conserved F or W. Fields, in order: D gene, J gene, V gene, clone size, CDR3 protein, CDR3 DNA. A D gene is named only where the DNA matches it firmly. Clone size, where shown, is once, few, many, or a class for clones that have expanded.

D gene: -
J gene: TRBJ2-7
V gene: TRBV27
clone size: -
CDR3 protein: CASSLGLPTSYEQYF
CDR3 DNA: TGTGCCAGCAGTTTAGGGCTACCAACCTCTTACGAGCAGTACTTC

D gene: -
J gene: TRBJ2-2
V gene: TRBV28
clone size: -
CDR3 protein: CASSRAGTGELFF
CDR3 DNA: TGTGCCAGCAGTCGAGCGGGCACCGGGGAGCTGTTTTTT

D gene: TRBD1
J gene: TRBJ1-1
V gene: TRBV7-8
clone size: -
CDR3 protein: CASSSRGQGNTEAFF
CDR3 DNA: TGTGCCAGCAGCTCCCGGGGACAGGGGAACACTGAAGCTTTCTTT

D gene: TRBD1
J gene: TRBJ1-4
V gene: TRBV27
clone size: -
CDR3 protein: CASSSGQLTNEKLFF
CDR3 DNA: TGTGCCAGCAGTTCGGGACAGTTAACTAATGAAAAACTGTTTTTT

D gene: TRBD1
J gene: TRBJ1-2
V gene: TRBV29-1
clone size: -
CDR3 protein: CSVDPPGQGAPSYGYTF
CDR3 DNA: TGCAGCGTTGACCCTCCGGGACAGGGGGCGCCTAGCTATGGCTACACCTTC

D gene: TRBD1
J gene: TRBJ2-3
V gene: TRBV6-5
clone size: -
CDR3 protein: CASSYLGQGFTDTQYF
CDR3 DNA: TGTGCCAGCAGTTACTTGGGACAGGGGTTCACAGATACGCAGTATTTT

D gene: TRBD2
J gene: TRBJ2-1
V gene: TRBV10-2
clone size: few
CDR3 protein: CASSAGGPEQFF
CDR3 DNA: TGCGCCAGTTCAGCGGGAGGGCCAGAACAGTTCTTC

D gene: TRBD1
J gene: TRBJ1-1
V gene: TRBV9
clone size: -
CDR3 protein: CASSGGTGGRNTEAFF
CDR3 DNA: TGTGCCAGCAGCGGAGGGACAGGGGGCAGGAACACTGAAGCTTTCTTT

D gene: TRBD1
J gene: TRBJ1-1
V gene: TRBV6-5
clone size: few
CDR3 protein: CASSWGYRGEAFF
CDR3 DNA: TGTGCCAGCAGTTGGGGCTACAGGGGTGAAGCTTTCTTT

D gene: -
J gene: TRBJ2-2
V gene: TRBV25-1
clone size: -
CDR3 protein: CASGRGGGITGELFF
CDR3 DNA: TGTGCCAGCGGACGCGGAGGAGGTATCACCGGGGAGCTGTTTTTT

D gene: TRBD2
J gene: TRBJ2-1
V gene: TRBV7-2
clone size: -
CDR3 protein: CASSLAAWTSEPRVEQFF
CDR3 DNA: TGTGCCAGCAGCTTAGCGGCATGGACTAGCGAGCCCAGGGTTGAGCAGTTCTTC

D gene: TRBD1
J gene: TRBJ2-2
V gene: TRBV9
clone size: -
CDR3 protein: CASSGSRGTGVTGELFF
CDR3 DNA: TGTGCCAGCAGCGGTAGTAGGGGGACAGGTGTCACCGGGGAGCTGTTTTTT

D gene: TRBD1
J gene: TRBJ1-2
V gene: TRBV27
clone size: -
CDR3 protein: CASRTPGQGVGYTF
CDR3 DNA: TGTGCCAGCAGGACCCCGGGACAGGGAGTAGGCTACACCTTC

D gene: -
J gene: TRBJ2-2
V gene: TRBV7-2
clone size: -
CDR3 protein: CASSTRQSTGELFF
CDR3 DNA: TGTGCCAGCAGCACCCGACAATCAACCGGGGAGCTGTTTTTT

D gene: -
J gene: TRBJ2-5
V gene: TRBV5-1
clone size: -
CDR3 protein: CASSLAGVVETQYF
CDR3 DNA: TGCGCCAGCAGCTTGGCCGGGGTAGTAGAGACCCAGTACTTC

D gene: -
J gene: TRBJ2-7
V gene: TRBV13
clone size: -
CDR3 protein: CASSLGLAPREQYF
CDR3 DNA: TGTGCCAGCAGCTTAGGACTAGCCCCCCGCGAGCAGTACTTC

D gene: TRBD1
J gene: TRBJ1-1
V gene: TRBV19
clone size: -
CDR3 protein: CASSKTGGGTLTQLNTEAFF
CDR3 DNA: TGTGCCAGTAGTAAGACAGGGGGCGGCACCCTAACACAATTGAACACTGAAGCTTTCTTT

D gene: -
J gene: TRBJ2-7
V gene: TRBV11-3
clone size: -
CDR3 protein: CASSLTILASGGYEQYF
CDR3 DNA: TGTGCCAGCAGCTTGACAATTCTAGCGTCAGGGGGCTACGAGCAGTACTTC

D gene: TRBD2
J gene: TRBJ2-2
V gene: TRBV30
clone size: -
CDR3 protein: CAWSFVAVGRVTGELFF
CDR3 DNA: TGTGCCTGGAGTTTTGTTGCGGTCGGGAGGGTTACCGGGGAGCTGTTTTTT

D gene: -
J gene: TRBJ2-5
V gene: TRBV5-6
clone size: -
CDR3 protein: CASSLDPSQETQYF
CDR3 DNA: TGTGCCAGCAGCTTGGATCCTTCCCAAGAGACCCAGTACTTC

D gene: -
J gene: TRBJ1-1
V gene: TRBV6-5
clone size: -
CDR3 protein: CASSYSGGLTEAFF
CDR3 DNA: TGTGCCAGCAGTTATTCCGGGGGGCTCACTGAAGCTTTCTTT

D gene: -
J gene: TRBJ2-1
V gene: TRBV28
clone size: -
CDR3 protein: CASSRGSDNEQFF
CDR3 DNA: TGTGCCAGCAGTAGGGGGAGTGACAATGAGCAGTTCTTC

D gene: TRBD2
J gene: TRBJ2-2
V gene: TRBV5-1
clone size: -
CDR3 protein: CASSRRLAGVAGELFF
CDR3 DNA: TGCGCCAGCAGCCGGCGTCTAGCGGGAGTTGCCGGGGAGCTGTTTTTT

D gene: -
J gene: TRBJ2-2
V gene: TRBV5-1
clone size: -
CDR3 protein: CVSSLALDTGELFF
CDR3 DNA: TGCGTCAGCAGCTTGGCTTTAGACACCGGGGAGCTGTTTTTT

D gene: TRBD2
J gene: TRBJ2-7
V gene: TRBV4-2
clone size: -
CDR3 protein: CASSQGLAGSYEQYF
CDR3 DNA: TGTGCCAGCAGCCAAGGACTAGCGGGAAGCTACGAGCAGTACTTC

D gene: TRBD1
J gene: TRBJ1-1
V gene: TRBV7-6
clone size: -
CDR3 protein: CASTPSVGQGVSWTEAFF
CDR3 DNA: TGTGCCAGCACCCCTAGCGTGGGACAGGGGGTTTCATGGACTGAAGCTTTCTTT

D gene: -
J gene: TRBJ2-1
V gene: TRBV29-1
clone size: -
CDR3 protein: CSVENWTSGSSYNEQFF
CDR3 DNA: TGCAGCGTTGAGAATTGGACGAGCGGCTCCTCCTACAATGAGCAGTTCTTC

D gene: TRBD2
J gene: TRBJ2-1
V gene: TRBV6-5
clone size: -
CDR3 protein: CASSPLAGSNNEQFF
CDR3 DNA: TGTGCCAGCAGTCCCCTAGCGGGTAGTAATAATGAGCAGTTCTTC

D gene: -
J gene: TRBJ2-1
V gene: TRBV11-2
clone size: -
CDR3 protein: CASSKTVAVEQFF
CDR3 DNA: TGTGCCAGCAGCAAAACCGTGGCGGTCGAGCAGTTCTTC

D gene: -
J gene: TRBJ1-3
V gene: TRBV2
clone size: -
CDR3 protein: CASSLEGTSGNTIYF
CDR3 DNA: TGTGCCAGCAGTTTGGAGGGGACCTCTGGAAACACCATATATTTT

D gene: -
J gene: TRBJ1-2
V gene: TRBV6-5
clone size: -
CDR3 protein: CASSYSGGGYGYTF
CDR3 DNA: TGTGCCAGCAGTTACTCAGGAGGCGGGTATGGCTACACCTTC

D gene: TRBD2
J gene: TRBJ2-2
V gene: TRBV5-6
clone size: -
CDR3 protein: CASSLGLAGGTGELFF
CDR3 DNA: TGTGCCAGCAGCTTGGGACTAGCGGGAGGTACCGGGGAGCTGTTTTTT

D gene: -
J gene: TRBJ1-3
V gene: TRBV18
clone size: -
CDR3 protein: CASSPSSGNTIYF
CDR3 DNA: TGTGCCAGCTCACCCTCGAGCGGAAACACCATATATTTT

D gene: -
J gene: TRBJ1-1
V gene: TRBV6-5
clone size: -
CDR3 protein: CASSDSGNTEAFF
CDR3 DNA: TGTGCCAGCAGTGATTCAGGGAACACTGAAGCTTTCTTT

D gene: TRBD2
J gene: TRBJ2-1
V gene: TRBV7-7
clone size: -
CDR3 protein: CASSPGLAESNEQFF
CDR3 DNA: TGTGCTAGCAGCCCGGGACTAGCCGAAAGCAATGAGCAGTTCTTC

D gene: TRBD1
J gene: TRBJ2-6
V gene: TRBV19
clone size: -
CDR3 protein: CASSIVRTGVGGANVLTF
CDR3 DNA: TGTGCCAGTAGTATAGTCCGGACAGGGGTTGGTGGGGCCAACGTCCTGACTTTC

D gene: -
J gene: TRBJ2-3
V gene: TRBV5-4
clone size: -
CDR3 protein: CAGGGAASTDTQYF
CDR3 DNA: TGTGCCGGGGGCGGAGCAGCTAGCACAGATACGCAGTATTTT

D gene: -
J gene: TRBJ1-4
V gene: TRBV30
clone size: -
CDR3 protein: CAWRGDFTATNEKLFF
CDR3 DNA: TGTGCCTGGAGAGGGGATTTCACAGCAACTAATGAAAAACTGTTTTTT

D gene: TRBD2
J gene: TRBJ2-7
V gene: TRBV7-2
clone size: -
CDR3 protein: CASSLPTSGSPYEQYF
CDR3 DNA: TGTGCCAGCAGCTTACCGACTAGCGGGAGCCCCTACGAGCAGTACTTC

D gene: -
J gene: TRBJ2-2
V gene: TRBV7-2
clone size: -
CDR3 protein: CASSLELTGQNTGELFF
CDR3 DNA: TGTGCCAGCAGCTTAGAACTTACGGGACAGAACACCGGGGAGCTGTTTTTT

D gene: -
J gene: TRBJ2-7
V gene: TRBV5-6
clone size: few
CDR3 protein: CASSYAGRRSYEQYF
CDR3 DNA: TGTGCCAGCAGCTACGCGGGCAGGCGCTCCTACGAGCAGTACTTC